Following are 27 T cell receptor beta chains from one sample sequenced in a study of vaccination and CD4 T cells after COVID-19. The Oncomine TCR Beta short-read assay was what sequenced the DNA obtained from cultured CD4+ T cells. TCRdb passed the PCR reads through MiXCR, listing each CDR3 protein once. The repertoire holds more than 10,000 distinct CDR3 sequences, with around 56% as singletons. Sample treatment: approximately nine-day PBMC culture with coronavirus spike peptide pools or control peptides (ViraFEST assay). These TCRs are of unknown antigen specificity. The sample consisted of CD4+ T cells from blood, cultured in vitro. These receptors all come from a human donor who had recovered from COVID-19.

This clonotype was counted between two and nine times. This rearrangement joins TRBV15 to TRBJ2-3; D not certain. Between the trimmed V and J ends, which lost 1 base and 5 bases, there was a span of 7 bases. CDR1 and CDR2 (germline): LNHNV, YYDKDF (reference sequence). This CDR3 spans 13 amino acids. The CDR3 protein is CATSRGLVDTQYF. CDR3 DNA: TGTGCCACCAGCAGAGGCTTGGTAGATACGCAGTATTTT.

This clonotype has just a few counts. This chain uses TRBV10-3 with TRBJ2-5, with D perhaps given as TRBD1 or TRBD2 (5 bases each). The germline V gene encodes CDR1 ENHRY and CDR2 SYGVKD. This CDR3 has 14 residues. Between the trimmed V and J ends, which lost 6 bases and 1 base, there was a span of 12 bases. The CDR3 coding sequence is TGTGCCATCAGACGGGACGGCTTCCAAGAGACCCAGTACTTC. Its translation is CAIRRDGFQETQYF.

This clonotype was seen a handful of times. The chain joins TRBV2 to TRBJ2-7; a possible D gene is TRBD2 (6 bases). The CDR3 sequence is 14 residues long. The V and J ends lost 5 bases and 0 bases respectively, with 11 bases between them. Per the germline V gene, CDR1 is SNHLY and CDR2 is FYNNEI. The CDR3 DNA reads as TGTGCCAGCAGTATGGGACTTTTCTCCTACGAGCAGTACTTC. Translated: CASSMGLFSYEQYF. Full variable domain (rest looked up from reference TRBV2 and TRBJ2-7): EPEVTQTPSHQVTQMGQEVILRCVPISNHLYFYWYRQILGQKVEFLVSFYNNEISEKSEIFDDQFSVERPDGSNFTLKIRSTKLEDSAMYFCASSMGLFSYEQYFGPGTRLTVT.

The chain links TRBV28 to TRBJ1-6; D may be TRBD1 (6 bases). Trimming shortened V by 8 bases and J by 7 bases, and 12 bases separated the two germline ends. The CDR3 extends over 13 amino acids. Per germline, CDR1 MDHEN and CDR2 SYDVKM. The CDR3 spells CASLDRWNSPLHF. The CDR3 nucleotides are TGTGCCAGCCTAGACAGGTGGAATTCACCCCTCCACTTT.

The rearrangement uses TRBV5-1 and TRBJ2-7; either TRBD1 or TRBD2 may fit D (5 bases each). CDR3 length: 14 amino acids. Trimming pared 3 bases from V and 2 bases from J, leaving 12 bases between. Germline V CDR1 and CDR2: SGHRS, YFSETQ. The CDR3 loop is CASSSSGPPYEQYF. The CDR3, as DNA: TGCGCCAGCAGCTCCTCGGGACCGCCCTACGAGCAGTACTTC.

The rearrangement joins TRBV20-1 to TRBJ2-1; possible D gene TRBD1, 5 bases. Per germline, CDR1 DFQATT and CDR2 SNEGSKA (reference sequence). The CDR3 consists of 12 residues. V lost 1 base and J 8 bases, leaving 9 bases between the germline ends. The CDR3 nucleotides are TGCAGTGCTAGAGCCCCCAGGGATGAGCAGTTCTTC. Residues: CSARAPRDEQFF.

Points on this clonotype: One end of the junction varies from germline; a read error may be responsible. The CDR3 is CGAILRTSENNEQFF. The CDR3 region has the DNA TGCGGTGCTATCCTACGGACTAGCGAGAACAATGAGCAGTTCTTC. This chain links TRBV20-1 with TRBJ2-1; 9 bases are a match to TRBD2. The CDR3 covers 15 residues. Germline values: CDR1 DFQATT, CDR2 SNEGSKA (reference sequence).

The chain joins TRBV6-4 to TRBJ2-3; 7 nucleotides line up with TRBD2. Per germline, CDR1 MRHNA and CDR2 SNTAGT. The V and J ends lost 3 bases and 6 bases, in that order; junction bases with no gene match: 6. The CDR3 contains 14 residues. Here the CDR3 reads CASSEGSGSDTQYF. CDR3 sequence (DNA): TGTGCCAGCAGTGAAGGTAGCGGGTCGGATACGCAGTATTTT.

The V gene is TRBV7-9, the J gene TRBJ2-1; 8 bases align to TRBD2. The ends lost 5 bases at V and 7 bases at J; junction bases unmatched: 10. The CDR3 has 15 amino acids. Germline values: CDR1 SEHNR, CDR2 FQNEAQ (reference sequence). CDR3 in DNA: TGTGCCAGCAGCGACCGCGGGAGGACAGTTAATGAGCAGTTCTTC. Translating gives CASSDRGRTVNEQFF.

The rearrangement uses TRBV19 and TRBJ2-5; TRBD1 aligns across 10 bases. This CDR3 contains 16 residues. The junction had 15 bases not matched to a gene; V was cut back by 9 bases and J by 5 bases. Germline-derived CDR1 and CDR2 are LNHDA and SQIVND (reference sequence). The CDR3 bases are TGTGCCAGCGCCGGACCCAGACAGGGGGCAGGGGAGACCCAGTACTTC. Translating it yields CASAGPRQGAGETQYF.

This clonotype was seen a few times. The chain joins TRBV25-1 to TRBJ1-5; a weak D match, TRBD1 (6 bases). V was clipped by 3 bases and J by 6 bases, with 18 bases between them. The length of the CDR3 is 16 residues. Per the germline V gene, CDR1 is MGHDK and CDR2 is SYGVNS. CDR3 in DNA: TGTGCCAGCAGTGATGGGGACGGGGGGCTTGGTCAGCCCCAGCATTTT. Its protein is CASSDGDGGLGQPQHF.

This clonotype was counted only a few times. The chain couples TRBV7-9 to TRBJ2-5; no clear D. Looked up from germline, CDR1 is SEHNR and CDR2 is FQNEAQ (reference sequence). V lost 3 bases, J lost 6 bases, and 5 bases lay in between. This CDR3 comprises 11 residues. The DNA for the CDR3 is TGTGCCAGCAGCTTCAGTCAGACCCAGTACTTC. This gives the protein CASSFSQTQYF.

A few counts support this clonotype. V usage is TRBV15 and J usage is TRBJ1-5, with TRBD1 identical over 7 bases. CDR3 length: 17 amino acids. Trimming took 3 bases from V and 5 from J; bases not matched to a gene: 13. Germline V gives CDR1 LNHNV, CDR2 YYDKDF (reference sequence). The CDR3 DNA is TGTGCCACCAGCAGGTTTAGACGACAGGGAGAAGATCAGCCCCAGCATTTT. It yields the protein CATSRFRRQGEDQPQHF.

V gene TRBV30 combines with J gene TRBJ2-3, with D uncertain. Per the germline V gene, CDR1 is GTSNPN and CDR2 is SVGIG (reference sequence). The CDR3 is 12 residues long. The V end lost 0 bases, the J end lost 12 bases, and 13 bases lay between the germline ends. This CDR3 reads CAWSVGGSYQYF. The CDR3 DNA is TGTGCCTGGAGTGTAGGTGGGTCTTACCAGTATTTT.

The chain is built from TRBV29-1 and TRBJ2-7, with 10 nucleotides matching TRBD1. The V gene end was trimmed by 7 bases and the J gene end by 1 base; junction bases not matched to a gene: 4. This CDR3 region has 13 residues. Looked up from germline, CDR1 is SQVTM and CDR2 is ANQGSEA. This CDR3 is CSARQGASYEQYF. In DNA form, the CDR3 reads TGCAGCGCAAGACAGGGGGCTTCCTACGAGCAGTACTTC.

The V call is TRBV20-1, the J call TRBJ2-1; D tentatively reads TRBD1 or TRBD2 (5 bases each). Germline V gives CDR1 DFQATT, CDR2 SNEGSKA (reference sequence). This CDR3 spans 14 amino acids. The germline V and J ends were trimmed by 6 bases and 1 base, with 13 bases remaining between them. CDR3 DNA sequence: TGCAGTGCAGAACGGGACCCTTCCTACAATGAGCAGTTCTTC. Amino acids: CSAERDPSYNEQFF.

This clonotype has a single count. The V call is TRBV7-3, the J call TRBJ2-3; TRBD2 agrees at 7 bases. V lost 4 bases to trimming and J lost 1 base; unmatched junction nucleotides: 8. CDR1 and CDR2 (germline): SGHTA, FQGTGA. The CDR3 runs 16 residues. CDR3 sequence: CASSSLGGPGTDTQYF. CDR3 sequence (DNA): TGTGCCAGCAGCTCTTTGGGAGGGCCCGGCACAGATACGCAGTATTTT.

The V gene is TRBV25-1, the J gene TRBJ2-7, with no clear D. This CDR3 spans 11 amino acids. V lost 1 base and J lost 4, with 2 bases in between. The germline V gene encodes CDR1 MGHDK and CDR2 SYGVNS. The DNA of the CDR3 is TGTGCCAGCAGTGAATCTTACGAGCAGTACTTC. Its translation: CASSESYEQYF.

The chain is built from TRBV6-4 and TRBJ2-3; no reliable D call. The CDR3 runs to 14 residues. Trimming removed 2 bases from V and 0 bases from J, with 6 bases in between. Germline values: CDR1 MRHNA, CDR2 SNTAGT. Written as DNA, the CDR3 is TGTGCCAGCAGTGACGGCGGCAGCACAGATACGCAGTATTTT. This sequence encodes CASSDGGSTDTQYF.

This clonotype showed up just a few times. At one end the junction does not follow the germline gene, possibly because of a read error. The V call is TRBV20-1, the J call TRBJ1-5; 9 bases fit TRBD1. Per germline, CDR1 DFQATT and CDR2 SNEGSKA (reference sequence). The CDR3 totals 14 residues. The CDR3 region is CSARGDRGNQPQHF. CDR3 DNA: TGCAGTGCCAGAGGGGACAGGGGCAATCAGCCCCAGCATTTT.

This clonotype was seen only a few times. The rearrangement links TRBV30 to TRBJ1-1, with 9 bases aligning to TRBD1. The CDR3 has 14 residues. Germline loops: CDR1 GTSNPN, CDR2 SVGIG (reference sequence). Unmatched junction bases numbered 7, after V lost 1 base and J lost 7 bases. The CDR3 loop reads CAWSEDRGWGEAFF. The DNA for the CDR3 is TGTGCCTGGAGTGAGGACAGGGGATGGGGTGAAGCTTTCTTT.

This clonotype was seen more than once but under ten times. The CDR3 spells CASRREANNEQFF. CDR3 nucleotide sequence: TGTGCCAGCAGGAGGGAAGCGAACAATGAGCAGTTCTTC. The chain employs TRBV2 and TRBJ2-1; D may be TRBD2 (5 bases). This CDR3 contains 13 residues. With 6 bases removed from V and 5 bases from J, the gap between germline ends came to 11 bases. Germline CDR1 SNHLY, CDR2 FYNNEI. Based on the CDR3 plus reference TRBV2 and TRBJ2-1, the full variable domain is EPEVTQTPSHQVTQMGQEVILRCVPISNHLYFYWYRQILGQKVEFLVSFYNNEISEKSEIFDDQFSVERPDGSNFTLKIRSTKLEDSAMYFCASRREANNEQFFGPGTRLTVL.

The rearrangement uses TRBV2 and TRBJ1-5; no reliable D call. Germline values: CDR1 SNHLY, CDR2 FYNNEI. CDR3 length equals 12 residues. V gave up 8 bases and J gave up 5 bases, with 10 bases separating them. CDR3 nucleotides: TGTGCCAGCGGACCTACGGATCAGCCCCAGCATTTT. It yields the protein CASGPTDQPQHF.

CDR3 DNA: TGTGCCAGCAGTCTGACCTATGGCTACACCTTC. Translation gives CASSLTYGYTF. This rearrangement joins TRBV28 to TRBJ1-2; no clear D gene. The CDR3 spans 11 residues. CDR1 and CDR2 (germline): MDHEN, SYDVKM. Trimming cost V 5 bases and J 4 bases, with 5 bases left between them.

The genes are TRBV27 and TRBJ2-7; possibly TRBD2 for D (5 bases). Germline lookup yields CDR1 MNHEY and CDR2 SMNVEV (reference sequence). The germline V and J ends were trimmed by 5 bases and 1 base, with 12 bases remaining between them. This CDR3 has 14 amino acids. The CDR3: CASSPRADSYEQYF. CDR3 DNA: TGTGCCAGCAGTCCCCGAGCGGATTCCTACGAGCAGTACTTC.

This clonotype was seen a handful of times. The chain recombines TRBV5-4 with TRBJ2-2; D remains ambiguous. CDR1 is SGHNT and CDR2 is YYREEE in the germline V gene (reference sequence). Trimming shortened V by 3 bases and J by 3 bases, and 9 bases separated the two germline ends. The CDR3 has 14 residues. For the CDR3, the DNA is TGTGCCAGCAGCTCGCTCCCAGACACCGGGGAGCTGTTTTTT. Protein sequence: CASSSLPDTGELFF.

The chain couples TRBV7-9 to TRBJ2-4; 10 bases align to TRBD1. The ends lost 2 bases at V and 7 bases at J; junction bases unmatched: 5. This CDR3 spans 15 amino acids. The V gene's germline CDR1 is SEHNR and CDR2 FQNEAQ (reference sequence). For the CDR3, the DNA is TGTGCCAGCAGCTTATACAAGGACAGGGGGAACATTCAGTACTTC. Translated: CASSLYKDRGNIQYF. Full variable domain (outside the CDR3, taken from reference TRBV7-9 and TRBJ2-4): DTGVSQNPRHKITKRGQNVTFRCDPISEHNRLYWYRQTLGQGPEFLTYFQNEAQLEKSRLLSDRFSAERPKGSFSTLEIQRTEQGDSAMYLCASSLYKDRGNIQYFGAGTRLSVL.